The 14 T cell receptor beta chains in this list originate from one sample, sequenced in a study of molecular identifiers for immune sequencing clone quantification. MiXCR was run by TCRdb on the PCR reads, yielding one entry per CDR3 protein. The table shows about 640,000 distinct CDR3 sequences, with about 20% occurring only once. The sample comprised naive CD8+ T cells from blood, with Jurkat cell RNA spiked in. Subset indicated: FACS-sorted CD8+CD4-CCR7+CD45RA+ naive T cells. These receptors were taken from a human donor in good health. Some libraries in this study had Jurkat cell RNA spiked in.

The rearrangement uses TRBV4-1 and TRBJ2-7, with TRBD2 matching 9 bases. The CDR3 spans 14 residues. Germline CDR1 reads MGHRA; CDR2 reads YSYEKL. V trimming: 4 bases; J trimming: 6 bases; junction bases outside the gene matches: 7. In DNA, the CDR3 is TGCGCCAGCAGCCGGACTAGCGCAACCGGCGAGCAGTACTTC. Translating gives CASSRTSATGEQYF.

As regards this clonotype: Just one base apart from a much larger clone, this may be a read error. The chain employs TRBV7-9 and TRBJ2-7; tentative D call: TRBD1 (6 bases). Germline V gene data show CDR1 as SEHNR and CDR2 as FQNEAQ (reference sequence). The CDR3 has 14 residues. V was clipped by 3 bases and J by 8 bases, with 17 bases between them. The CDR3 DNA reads TGTGCCAGCAGCTTCAGTTGGGGTCGGGACAAGCAGTACTTC. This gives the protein CASSFSWGRDKQYF.

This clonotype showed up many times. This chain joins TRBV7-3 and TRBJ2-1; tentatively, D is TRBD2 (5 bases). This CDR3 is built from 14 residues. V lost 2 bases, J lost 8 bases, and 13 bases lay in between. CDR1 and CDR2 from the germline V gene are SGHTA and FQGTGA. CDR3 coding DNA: TGTGCCAGCAGCTTAGGACTTAGAGAAGATGAGCAGTTCTTC. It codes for CASSLGLREDEQFF.

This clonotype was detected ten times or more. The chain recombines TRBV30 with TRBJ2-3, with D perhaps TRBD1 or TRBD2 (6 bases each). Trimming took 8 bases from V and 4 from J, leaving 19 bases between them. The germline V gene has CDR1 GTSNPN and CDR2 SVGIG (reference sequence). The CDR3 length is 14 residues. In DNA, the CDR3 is TGTGCCCGCGAGGGGGGAAAGGGTCCAGATACGCAGTATTTT. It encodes CAREGGKGPDTQYF.

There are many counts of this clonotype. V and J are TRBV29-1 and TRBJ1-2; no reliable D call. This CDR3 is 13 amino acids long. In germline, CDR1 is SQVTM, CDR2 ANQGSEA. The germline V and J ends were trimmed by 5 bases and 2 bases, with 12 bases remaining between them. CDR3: CSVLVGQNYGYTF. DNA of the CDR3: TGCAGCGTTTTGGTCGGCCAGAACTATGGCTACACCTTC.

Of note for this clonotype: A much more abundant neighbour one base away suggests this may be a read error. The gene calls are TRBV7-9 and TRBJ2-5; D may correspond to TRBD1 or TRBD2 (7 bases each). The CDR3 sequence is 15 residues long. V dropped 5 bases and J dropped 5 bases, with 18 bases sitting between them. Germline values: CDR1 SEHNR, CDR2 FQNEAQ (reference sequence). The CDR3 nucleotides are TGTGCCAGCAGCACCCCAGGGGGAGGGCATGAGACCCAGTACTTC. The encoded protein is CASSTPGGGHETQYF.

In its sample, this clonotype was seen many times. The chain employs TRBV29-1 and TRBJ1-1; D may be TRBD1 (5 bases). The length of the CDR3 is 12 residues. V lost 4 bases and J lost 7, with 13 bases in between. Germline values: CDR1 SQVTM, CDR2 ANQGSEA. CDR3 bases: TGCAGCGTTGGATTTGAGGGGCATGAAGCTTTCTTT. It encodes CSVGFEGHEAFF.

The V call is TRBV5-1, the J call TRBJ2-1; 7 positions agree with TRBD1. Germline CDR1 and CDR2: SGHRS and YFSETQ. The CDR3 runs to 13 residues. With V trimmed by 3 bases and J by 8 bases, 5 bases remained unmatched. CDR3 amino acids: CASSYGTDHEQFF. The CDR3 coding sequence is TGCGCCAGCAGCTACGGGACAGACCATGAGCAGTTCTTC.

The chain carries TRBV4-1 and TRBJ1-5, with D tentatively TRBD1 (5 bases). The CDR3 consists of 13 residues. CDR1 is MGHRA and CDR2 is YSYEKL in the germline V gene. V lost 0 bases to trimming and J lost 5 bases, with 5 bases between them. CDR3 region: CASSQETDQPQHF. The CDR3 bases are TGCGCCAGCAGCCAAGAGACAGATCAGCCCCAGCATTTT.

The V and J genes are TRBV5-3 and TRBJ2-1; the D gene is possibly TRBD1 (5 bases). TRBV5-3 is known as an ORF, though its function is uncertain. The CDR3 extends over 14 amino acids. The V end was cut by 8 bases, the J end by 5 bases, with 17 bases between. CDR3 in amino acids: CASSLNPGNNEQFF. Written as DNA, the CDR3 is TGTGCCAGCAGCCTGAACCCAGGGAACAATGAGCAGTTCTTC.

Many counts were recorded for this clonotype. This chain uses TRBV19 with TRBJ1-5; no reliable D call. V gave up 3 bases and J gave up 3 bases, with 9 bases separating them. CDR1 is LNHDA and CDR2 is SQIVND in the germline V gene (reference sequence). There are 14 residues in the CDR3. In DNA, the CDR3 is TGTGCCAGTAGTATTCTGTCATCCAATCAGCCCCAGCATTTT. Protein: CASSILSSNQPQHF.

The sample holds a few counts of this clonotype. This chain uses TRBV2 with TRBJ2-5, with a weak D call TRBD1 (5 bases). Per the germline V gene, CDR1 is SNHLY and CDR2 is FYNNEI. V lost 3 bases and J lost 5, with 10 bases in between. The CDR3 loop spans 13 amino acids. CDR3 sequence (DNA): TGTGCCAGCAGTGACAGGACATGGGAGACCCAGTACTTC. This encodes CASSDRTWETQYF.

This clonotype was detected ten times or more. The CDR3 region has the DNA TGTGCCACCAGCACCTCAGCATTCATGAACACTGAAGCTTTCTTT. It specifies CATSTSAFMNTEAFF. The chain employs TRBV15 and TRBJ1-1; the D is unclear. Trimming took off 4 bases at V and 0 bases at J, with 12 bases between the two ends. This CDR3 has 15 residues. Germline lookup yields CDR1 LNHNV and CDR2 YYDKDF (reference sequence).

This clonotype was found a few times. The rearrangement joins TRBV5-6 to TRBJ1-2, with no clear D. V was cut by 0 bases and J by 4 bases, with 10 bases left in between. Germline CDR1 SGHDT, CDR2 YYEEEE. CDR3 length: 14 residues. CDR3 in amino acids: CASSLVGQLYGYTF. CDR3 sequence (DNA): TGTGCCAGCAGCTTGGTTGGTCAGCTCTATGGCTACACCTTC.